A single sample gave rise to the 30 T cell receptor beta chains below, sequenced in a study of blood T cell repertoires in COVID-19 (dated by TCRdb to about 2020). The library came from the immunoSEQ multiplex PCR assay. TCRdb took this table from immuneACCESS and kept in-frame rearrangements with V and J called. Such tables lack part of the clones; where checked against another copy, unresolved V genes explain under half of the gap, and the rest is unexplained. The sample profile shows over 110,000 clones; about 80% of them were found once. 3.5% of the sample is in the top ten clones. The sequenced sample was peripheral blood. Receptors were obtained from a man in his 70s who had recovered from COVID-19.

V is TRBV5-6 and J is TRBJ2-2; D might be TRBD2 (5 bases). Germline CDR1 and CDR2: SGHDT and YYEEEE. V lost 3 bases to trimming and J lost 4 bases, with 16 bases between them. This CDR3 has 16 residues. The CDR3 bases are TGTGCCAGCAGCTGGGAAGGCTTAGGAGGCACCGGGGAGCTGTTTTTT. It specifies CASSWEGLGGTGELFF.

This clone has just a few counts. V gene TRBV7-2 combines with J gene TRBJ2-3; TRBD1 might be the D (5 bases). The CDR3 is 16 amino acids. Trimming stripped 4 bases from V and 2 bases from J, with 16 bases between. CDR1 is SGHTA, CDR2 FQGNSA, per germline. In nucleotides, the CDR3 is TGTGCCAGCAGCTCACAGGACCTGGGTCACACAGATACGCAGTATTTT. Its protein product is CASSSQDLGHTDTQYF. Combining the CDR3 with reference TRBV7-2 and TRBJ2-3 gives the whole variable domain GAGVSQSPSNKVTEKGKDVELRCDPISGHTALYWYRQSLGQGLEFLIYFQGNSAPDKSGLPSDRFSAERTGGSVSTLTIQRTQQEDSAVYLCASSSQDLGHTDTQYFGPGTRLTVL.

The CDR3 nucleotides are TGTGCCAGCAGCCCCCAGGGGATCGGGGAGCTGTTTTTT. Its protein is CASSPQGIGELFF. V and J are TRBV7-7 and TRBJ2-2; weak D call: TRBD1 (6 bases). V lost 5 bases and J lost 7, with 11 bases in between. This CDR3 is built from 13 residues. Germline assignment: CDR1 SSHAT and CDR2 FNYEAQ (reference sequence). Complete variable domain (other parts from reference TRBV7-7 and TRBJ2-2): GAGVSQSPRYKVTKRGQDVTLRCDPISSHATLYWYQQALGQGPEFLTYFNYEAQPDKSGLPSDRFSAERPEGSISTLTIQRTEQRDSAMYRCASSPQGIGELFFGEGSRLTVL.

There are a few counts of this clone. The CDR3 loop reads CASSLPHGVNTEAFF. The CDR3 DNA sequence: TGTGCCAGTAGTCTCCCACATGGAGTGAACACTGAAGCTTTCTTT. J is TRBJ1-1 and V is TRBV19; D is undetermined. CDR1 is LNHDA and CDR2 is SQIVND in the germline V gene (reference sequence). This CDR3 comprises 15 residues. Trimming pared 5 bases from V and 0 bases from J, leaving 13 bases between.

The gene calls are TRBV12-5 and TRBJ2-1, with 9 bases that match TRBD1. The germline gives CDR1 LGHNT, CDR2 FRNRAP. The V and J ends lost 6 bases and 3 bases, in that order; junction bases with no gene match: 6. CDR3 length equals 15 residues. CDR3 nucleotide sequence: TGTGCTAGTGGGTCGGGACAGGGTCTCTACAATGAGCAGTTCTTC. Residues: CASGSGQGLYNEQFF.

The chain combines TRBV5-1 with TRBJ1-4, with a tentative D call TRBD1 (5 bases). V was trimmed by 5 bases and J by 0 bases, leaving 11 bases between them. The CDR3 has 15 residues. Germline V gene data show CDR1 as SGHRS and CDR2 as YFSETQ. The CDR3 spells CASRAGPATNEKLFF. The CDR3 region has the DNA TGCGCCAGCAGGGCGGGGCCGGCAACTAATGAAAAACTGTTTTTT. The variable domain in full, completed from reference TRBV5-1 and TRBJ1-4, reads KAGVTQTPRYLIKTRGQQVTLSCSPISGHRSVSWYQQTPGQGLQFLFEYFSETQRNKGNFPGRFSGRQFSNSRSEMNVSTLELGDSALYLCASRAGPATNEKLFFGSGTQLSVL.

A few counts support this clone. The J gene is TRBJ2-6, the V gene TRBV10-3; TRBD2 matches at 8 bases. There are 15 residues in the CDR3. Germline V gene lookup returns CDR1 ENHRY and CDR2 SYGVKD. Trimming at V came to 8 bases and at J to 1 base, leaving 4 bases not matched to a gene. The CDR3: CAIGSGSSGANVLTF. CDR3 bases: TGTGCCATCGGCAGCGGGAGTTCTGGGGCCAACGTCCTGACTTTC.

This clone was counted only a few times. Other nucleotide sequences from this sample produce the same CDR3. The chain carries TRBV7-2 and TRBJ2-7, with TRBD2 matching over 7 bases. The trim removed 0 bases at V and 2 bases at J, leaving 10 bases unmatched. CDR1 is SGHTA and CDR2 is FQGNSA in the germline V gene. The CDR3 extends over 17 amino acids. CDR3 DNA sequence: TGTGCCAGCAGCTTAGCAAGGACTAGTGGAGTCCCCTACGAGCAGTACTTC. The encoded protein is CASSLARTSGVPYEQYF. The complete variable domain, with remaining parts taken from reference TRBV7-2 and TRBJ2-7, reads GAGVSQSPSNKVTEKGKDVELRCDPISGHTALYWYRQSLGQGLEFLIYFQGNSAPDKSGLPSDRFSAERTGGSVSTLTIQRTQQEDSAVYLCASSLARTSGVPYEQYFGPGTRLTVT.

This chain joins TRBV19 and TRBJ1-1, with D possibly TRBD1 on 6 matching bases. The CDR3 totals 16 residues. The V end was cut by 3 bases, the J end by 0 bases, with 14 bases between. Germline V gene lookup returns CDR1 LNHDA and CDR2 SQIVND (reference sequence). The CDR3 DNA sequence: TGTGCCAGTAGTATTGGGGGCAGCCGCATGAACACTGAAGCTTTCTTT. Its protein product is CASSIGGSRMNTEAFF.

Here the CDR3 reads CASSSEVGEQYF. CDR3 nucleotides: TGTGCCAGTAGTTCGGAGGTGGGCGAGCAGTACTTC. The rearrangement uses TRBV19 and TRBJ2-7, with D perhaps TRBD2 (5 bases). V was trimmed by 5 bases and J by 6 bases, leaving 11 bases between them. CDR1 and CDR2 from the germline V gene are LNHDA and SQIVND (reference sequence). CDR3 length: 12 residues.

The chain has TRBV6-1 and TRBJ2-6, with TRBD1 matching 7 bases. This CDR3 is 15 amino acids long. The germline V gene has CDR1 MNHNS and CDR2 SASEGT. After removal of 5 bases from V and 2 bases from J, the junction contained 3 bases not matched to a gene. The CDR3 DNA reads TGTGCCAGCAGTTTAACAGGGGCTGGGGCCAACGTCCTGACTTTC. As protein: CASSLTGAGANVLTF.

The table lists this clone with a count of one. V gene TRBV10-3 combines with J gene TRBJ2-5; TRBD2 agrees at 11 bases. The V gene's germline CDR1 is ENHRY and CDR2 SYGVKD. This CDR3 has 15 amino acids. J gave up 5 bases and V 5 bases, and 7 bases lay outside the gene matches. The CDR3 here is CAISNPTSGVETQYF. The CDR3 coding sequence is TGTGCCATCAGTAACCCGACTAGCGGGGTCGAGACCCAGTACTTC.

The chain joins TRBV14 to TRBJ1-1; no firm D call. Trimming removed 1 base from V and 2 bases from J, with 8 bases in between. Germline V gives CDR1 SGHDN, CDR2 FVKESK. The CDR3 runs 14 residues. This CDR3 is CASSQGGRNTEAFF. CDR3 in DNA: TGTGCCAGCAGCCAAGGAGGTCGAAACACTGAAGCTTTCTTT.

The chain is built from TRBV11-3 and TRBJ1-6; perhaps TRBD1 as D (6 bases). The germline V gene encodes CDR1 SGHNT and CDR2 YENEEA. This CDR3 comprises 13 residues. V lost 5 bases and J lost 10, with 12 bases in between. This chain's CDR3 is CASSRDRISPLHF. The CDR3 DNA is TGTGCCAGCAGCCGCGACAGGATCTCACCCCTCCACTTT.

The CDR3 protein is CASSQGAQGQGKPEAFF. The CDR3 region has the DNA TGCGCCAGCAGCCAAGGAGCCCAGGGTCAAGGAAAGCCTGAAGCTTTCTTT. V usage is TRBV4-1 and J usage is TRBJ1-1, with D possibly being TRBD1 (5 bases). Germline V gene lookup returns CDR1 MGHRA and CDR2 YSYEKL. CDR3 length: 17 residues. Trimming stripped 1 base from V and 6 bases from J, with 21 bases between.

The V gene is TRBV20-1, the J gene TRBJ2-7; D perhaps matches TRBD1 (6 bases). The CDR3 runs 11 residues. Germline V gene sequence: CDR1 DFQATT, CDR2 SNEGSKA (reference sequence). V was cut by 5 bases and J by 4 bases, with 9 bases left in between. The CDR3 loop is CSAHQGYEQYF. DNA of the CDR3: TGCAGTGCTCACCAGGGGTACGAGCAGTACTTC.

The CDR3 here is CASSFTAMNTEAFF. CDR3 DNA: TGTGCCAGCAGCTTCACAGCTATGAACACTGAAGCTTTCTTT. The chain is built from TRBV7-2 and TRBJ1-1; no definite D call. Germline V gene data show CDR1 as SGHTA and CDR2 as FQGNSA. Deletions cut 3 bases from V and 0 bases from J, with 8 bases between. The CDR3 sequence is 14 residues long.

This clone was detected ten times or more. The CDR3: CASSVATSGYEQYF. In DNA, the CDR3 is TGTGCCAGCAGCGTAGCAACTAGCGGATACGAGCAGTACTTC. J is TRBJ2-7 and V is TRBV9; 8 bases map to TRBD2. From germline, CDR1 is SGDLS and CDR2 YYNGEE. The CDR3 covers 14 residues. Trimming at V came to 0 bases and at J to 4 bases, leaving 3 bases not matched to a gene.

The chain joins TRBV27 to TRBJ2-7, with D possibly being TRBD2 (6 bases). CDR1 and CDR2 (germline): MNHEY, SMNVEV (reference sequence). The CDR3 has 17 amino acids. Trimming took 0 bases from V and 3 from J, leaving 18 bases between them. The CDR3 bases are TGTGCCAGCAGTTTATCGCTTTCTGGGGCTAGCGACTACGAGCAGTACTTC. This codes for CASSLSLSGASDYEQYF.

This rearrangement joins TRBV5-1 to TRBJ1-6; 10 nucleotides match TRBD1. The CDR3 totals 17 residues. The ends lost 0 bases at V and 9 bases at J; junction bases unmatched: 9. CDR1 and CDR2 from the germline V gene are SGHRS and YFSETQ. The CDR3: CASSLGVDRTGGSPLHF. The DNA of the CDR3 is TGCGCCAGCAGCTTGGGAGTGGATCGGACAGGGGGTTCACCCCTCCACTTT.

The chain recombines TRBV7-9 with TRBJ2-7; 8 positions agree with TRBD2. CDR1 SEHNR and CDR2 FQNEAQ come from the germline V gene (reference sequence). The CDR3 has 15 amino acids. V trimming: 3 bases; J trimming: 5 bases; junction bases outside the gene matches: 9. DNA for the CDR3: TGTGCCAGCAGCTTCCCGGGACTAGTAGGCGACGAGCAGTACTTC. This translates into CASSFPGLVGDEQYF.

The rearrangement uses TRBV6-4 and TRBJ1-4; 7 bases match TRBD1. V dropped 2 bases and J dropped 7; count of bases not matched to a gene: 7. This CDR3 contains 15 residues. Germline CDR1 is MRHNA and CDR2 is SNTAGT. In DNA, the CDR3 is TGTGCCAGCAGTGACGAAGACAGGGCGAGTGAAAAACTGTTTTTT. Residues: CASSDEDRASEKLFF.

The CDR3 here is CASSLTRQVNTEAFF. For the CDR3, the DNA is TGTGCCAGCAGCTTAACCCGACAGGTTAACACTGAAGCTTTCTTT. The chain joins TRBV7-2 to TRBJ1-1; D is possibly TRBD1 (6 bases). V was pared by 2 bases and J by 2 bases, with 12 bases between. CDR1 SGHTA and CDR2 FQGNSA come from the germline V gene. The CDR3 extends over 15 amino acids.

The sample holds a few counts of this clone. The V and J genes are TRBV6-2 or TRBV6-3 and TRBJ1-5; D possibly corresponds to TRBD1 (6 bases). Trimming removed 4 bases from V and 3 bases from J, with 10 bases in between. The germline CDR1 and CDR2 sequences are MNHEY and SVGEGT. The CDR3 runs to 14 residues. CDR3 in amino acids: CASSLWDNNQPQHF. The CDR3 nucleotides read TGTGCCAGCAGTTTATGGGACAACAATCAGCCCCAGCATTTT.

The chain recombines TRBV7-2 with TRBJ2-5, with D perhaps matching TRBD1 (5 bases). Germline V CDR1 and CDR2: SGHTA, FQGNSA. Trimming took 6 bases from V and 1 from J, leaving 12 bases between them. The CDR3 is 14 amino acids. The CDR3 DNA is TGTGCCAGCAGAGACAGCCTCCCCCAAGAGACCCAGTACTTC. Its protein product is CASRDSLPQETQYF.

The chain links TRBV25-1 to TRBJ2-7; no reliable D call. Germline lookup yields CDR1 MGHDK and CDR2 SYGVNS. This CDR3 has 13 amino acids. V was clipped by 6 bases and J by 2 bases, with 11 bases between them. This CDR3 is CASSPGSAYEQYF. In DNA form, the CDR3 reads TGTGCCAGCAGCCCGGGTTCCGCCTACGAGCAGTACTTC.

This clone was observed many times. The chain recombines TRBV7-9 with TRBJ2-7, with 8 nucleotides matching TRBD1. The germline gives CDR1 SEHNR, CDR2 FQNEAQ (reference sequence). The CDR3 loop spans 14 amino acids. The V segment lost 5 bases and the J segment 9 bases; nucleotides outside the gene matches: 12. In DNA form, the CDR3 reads TGTGCCAGCAGCGCAGGGACAGGATCCCTCTGGCAGTACTTC. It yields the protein CASSAGTGSLWQYF. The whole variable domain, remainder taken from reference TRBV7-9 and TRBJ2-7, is DTGVSQNPRHKITKRGQNVTFRCDPISEHNRLYWYRQTLGQGPEFLTYFQNEAQLEKSRLLSDRFSAERPKGSFSTLEIQRTEQGDSAMYLCASSAGTGSLWQYFGPGTRLTVT.

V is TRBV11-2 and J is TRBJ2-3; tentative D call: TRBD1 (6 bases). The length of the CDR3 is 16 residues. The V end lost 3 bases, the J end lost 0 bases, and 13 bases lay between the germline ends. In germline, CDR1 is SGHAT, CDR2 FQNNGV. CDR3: CASSFIGQMSTDTQYF. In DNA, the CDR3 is TGTGCCAGCAGCTTTATCGGACAGATGAGCACAGATACGCAGTATTTT.

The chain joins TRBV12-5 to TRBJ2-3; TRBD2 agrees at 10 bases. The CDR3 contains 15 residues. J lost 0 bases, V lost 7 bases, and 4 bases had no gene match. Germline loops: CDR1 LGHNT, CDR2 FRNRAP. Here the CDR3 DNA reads TGTGCTAGTGTTCGGACTAGCGGAAGCACAGATACGCAGTATTTT. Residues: CASVRTSGSTDTQYF.

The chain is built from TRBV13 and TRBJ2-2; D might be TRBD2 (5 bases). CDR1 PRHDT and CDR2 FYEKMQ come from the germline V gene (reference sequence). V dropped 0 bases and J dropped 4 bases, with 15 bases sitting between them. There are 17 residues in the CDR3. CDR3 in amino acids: CASSLGPGIEGTGELFF. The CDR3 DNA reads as TGTGCCAGCAGCTTAGGCCCGGGTATCGAGGGCACCGGGGAGCTGTTTTTT.